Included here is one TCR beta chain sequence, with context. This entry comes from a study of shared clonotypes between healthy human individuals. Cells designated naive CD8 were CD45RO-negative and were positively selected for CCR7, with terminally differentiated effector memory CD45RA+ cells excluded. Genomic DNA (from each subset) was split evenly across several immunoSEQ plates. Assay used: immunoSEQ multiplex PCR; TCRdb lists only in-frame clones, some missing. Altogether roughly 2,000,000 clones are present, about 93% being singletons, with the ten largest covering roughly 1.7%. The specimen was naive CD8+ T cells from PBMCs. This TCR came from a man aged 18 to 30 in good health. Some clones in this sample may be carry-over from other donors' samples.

In DNA form, the CDR3 reads TGTGCCAGCAGCTTGCGGCAGGCCTACGAGCAGTACTTC. Residues: CASSLRQAYEQYF. V gene TRBV11-2 combines with J gene TRBJ2-7, with D uncertain. Trimming removed 3 bases at V and 2 bases at J, with 8 bases between. The CDR3 is made up of 13 amino acids. Germline loops: CDR1 SGHAT, CDR2 FQNNGV.